The sequence of this T cell receptor (beta chain) was determined in a study of T cells in Graves' hyperthyroidism and ophthalmopathy. Notes on the study in general: Ophthalmopathy was separated from stable hyperthyroidism by a 13 V-J model. Median prediction lead before ophthalmopathy onset was 6.5 months with the model.

Ten or more counts support this clonotype. The antigen remains undetermined. Criteria for exclusion of patients were uncontrolled infection, other autoimmune disease, pregnancy or lactation. PBMCs stemmed from approximately 10 ml fresh peripheral blood. The CDR3 extends over 12 amino acids. Germline V gene lookup returns CDR1 SGHTA and CDR2 FQGNSA. Trimming removed 5 bases at V and 3 bases at J, with 8 bases between. The CDR3 regions of TCR beta were amplified from RNA transcripts. HTBI primers were the set used in a first-round RT-PCR of the TCR CDR3. Each CDR3 protein gets one entry after TCRdb re-called the multiplex PCR reads with MiXCR. The sample consists of roughly 550,000 distinct CDR3 sequences, roughly a sixth of them appearing once.

The chain carries TRBV7-2 and TRBJ2-7; no definite D call. The sample consisted of blood. The TCR originated in a woman aged 25 to 39 with Graves' ophthalmopathy. The chain's CDR3 is CASSTLNYEQYF. The CDR3 DNA follows: TGTGCCAGCAGCACCCTCAACTACGAGCAGTACTTC.